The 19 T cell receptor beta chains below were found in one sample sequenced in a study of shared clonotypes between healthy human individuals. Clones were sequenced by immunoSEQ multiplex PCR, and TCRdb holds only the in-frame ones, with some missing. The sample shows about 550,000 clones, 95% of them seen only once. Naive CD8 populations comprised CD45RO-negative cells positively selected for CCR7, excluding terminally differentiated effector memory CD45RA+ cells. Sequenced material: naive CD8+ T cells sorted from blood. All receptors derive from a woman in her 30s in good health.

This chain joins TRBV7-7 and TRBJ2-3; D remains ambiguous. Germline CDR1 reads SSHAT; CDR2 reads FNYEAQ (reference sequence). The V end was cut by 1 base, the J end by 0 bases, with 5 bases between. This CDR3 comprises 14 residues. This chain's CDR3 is CASSLGSSTDTQYF. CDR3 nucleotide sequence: TGTGCCAGCAGCTTAGGCTCGAGCACAGATACGCAGTATTTT. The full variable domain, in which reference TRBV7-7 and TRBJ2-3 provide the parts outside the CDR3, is GAGVSQSPRYKVTKRGQDVTLRCDPISSHATLYWYQQALGQGPEFLTYFNYEAQPDKSGLPSDRFSAERPEGSISTLTIQRTEQRDSAMYRCASSLGSSTDTQYFGPGTRLTVL.

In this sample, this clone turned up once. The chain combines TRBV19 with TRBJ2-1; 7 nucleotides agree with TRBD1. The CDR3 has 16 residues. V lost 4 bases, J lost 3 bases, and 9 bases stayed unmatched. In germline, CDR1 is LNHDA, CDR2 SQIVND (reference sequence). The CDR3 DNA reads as TGTGCCAGTAGTAGAAATCCGGGACAGTACTACAATGAGCAGTTCTTC. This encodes CASSRNPGQYYNEQFF.

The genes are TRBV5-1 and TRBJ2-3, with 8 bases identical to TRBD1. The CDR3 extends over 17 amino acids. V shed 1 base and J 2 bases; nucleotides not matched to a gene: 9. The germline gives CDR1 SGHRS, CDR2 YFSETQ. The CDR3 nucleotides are TGCGCCAGCAGCTTGCCCAGGGGGCCCGCTCCCACAGATACGCAGTATTTT. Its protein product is CASSLPRGPAPTDTQYF.

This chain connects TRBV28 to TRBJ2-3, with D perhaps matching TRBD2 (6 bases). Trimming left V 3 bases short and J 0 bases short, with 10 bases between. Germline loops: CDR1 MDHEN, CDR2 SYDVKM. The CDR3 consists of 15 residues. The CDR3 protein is CASSFSSASTDTQYF. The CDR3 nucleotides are TGTGCCAGCAGTTTTTCTAGCGCCAGCACAGATACGCAGTATTTT. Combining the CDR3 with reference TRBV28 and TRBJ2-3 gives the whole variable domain DVKVTQSSRYLVKRTGEKVFLECVQDMDHENMFWYRQDPGLGLRLIYFSYDVKMKEKGDIPEGYSVSREKKERFSLILESASTNQTSMYLCASSFSSASTDTQYFGPGTRLTVL.

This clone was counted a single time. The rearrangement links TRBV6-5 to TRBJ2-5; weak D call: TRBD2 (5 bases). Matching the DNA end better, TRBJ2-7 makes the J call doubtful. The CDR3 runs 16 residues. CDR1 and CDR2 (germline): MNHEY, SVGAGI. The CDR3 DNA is TGTGCCAGCAGTTTCTCCACCGGGGAAACCTCCTACGAGCAGTACTTC. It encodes CASSFSTGETSYEQYF.

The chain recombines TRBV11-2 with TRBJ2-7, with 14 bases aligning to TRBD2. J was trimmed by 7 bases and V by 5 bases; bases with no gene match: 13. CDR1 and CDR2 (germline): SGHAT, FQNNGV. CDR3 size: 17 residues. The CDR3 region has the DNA TGTGCCAGCAGCCCAAGACTAGCGGGAGGGCCTGTCGGGGAGCAGTACTTC. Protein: CASSPRLAGGPVGEQYF.

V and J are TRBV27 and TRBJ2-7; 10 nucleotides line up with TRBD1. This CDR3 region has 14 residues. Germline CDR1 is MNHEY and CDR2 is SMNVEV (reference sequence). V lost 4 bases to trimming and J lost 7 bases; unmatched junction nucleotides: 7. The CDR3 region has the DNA TGTGCCAGCAGTTCGCGACAGGGGGCGGATGAGCAGTACTTC. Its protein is CASSSRQGADEQYF.

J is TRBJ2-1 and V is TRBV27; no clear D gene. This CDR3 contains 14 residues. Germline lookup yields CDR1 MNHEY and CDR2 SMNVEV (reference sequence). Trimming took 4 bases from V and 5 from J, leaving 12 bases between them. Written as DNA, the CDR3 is TGTGCCAGCAGTTATGGTAGCCCCAACAATGAGCAGTTCTTC. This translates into CASSYGSPNNEQFF.

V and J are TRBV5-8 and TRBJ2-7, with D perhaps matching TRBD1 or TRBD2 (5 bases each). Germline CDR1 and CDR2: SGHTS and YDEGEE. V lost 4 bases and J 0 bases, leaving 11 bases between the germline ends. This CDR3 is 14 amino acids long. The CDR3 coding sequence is TGTGCCAGCAGCGAACCAGGGACCTCCTACGAGCAGTACTTC. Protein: CASSEPGTSYEQYF.

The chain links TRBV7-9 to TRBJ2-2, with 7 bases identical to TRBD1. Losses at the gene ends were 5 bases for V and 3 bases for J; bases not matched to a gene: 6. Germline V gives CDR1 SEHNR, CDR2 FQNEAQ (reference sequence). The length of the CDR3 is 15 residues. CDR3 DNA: TGTGCCAGCAGCGTCCGGGACAGCGACACCGGGGAGCTGTTTTTT. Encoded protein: CASSVRDSDTGELFF. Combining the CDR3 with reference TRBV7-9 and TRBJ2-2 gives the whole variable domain DTGVSQNPRHKITKRGQNVTFRCDPISEHNRLYWYRQTLGQGPEFLTYFQNEAQLEKSRLLSDRFSAERPKGSFSTLEIQRTEQGDSAMYLCASSVRDSDTGELFFGEGSRLTVL.

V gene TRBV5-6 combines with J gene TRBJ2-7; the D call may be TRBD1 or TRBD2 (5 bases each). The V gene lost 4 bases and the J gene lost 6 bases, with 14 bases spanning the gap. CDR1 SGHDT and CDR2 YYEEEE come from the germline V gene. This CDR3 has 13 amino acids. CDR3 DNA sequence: TGTGCCAGCAGCCATGGGCCGGGGCTCGAGCAGTACTTC. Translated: CASSHGPGLEQYF.

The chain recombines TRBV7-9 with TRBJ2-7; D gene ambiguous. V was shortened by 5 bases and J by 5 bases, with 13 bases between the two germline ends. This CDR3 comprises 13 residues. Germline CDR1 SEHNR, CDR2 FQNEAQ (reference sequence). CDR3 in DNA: TGTGCCAGCAGCCGCCTTGTGAGCGACGAGCAGTACTTC. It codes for CASSRLVSDEQYF.

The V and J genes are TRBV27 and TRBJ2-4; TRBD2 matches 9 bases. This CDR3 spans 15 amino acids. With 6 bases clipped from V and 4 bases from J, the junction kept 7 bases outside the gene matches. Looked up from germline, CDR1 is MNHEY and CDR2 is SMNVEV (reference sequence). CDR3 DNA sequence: TGTGCCAGCAGGACAGCGGGAGGCCCGAAAAACATTCAGTACTTC. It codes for CASRTAGGPKNIQYF.

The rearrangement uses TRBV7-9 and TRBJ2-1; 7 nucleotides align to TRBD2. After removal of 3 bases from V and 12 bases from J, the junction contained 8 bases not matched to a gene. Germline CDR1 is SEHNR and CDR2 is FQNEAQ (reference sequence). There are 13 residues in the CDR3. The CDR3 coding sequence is TGTGCCAGCAGCTTGGGCGGGGGAGATCGGCAGTTCTTC. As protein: CASSLGGGDRQFF.

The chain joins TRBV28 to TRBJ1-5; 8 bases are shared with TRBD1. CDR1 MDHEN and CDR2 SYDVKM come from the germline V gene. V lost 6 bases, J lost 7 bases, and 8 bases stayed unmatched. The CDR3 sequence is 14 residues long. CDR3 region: CASRLTGEHQPQHF. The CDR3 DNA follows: TGTGCCAGCAGGCTGACAGGGGAGCACCAGCCCCAGCATTTT.

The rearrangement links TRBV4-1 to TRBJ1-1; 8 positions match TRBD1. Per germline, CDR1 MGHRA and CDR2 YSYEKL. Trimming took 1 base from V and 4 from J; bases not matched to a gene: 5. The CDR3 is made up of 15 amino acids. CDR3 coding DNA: TGCGCCAGCAGCCAAGGGACAGGGATGTCCACTGAAGCTTTCTTT. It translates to CASSQGTGMSTEAFF.

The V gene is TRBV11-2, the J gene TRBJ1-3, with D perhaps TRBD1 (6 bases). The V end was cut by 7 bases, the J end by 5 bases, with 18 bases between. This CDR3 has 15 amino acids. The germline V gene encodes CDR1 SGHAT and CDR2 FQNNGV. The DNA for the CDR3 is TGTGCCAGCACCACCTTCGGGGGGCAGAGAAACACCATATATTTT. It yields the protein CASTTFGGQRNTIYF. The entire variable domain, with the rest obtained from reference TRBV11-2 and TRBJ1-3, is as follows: EAGVAQSPRYKIIEKRQSVAFWCNPISGHATLYWYQQILGQGPKLLIQFQNNGVVDDSQLPKDRFSAERLKGVDSTLKIQPAKLEDSAVYLCASTTFGGQRNTIYFGEGSWLTVV.

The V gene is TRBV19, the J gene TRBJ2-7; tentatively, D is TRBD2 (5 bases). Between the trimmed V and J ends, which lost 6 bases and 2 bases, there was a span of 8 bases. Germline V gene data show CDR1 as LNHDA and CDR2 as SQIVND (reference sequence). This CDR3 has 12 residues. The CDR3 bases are TGTGCCAGTAGCCGGGATGCCTACGAGCAGTACTTC. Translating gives CASSRDAYEQYF. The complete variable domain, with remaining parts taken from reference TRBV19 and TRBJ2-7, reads DGGITQSPKYLFRKEGQNVTLSCEQNLNHDAMYWYRQDPGQGLRLIYYSQIVNDFQKGDIAEGYSVSREKKESFPLTVTSAQKNPTAFYLCASSRDAYEQYFGPGTRLTVT.

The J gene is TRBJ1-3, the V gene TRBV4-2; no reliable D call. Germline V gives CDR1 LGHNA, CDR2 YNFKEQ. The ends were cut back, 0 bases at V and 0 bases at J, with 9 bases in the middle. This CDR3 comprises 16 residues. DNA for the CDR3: TGTGCCAGCAGCCAAGAAGGACGGAGCTCTGGAAACACCATATATTTT. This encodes CASSQEGRSSGNTIYF.